This TCR beta chain was recovered during a study of control samples from healthy donors and cancer patients. Libraries were prepared by immunoSEQ multiplex PCR; TCRdb keeps only in-frame clonotypes and omits some of them. The sample has around 70,000 clones; 75% to 90% are singletons. Trimming left V 4 bases short and J 1 base short, with 12 bases between. The CDR3 consists of 16 residues. From germline, CDR1 is KGHDR and CDR2 SFDVKD. This TCR was sampled from a woman aged 50 to 65 with colorectal cancer. Sequences were obtained from PBMCs. The J gene is TRBJ2-2, the V gene TRBV24-1; maybe TRBD1 (5 bases). As DNA, the CDR3 is TGTGCCACCAGTGACCAAGGGGTGGGGAACACCGGGGAGCTGTTTTTT. This gives the protein CATSDQGVGNTGELFF.